The 8 T cell receptor beta chains given below trace back to one sample, sequenced in a study of T cell repertoires in aging, cancer and after chemotherapy (dated by TCRdb to the late 2010s). Data came from an Illumina MiSeq. Rearranged TRB sequences spanning V, D and J segments were amplified in a multiplex touch-down PCR with a mixed TRB-A/B primer pool. TCRdb reran the public reads through fastp at Q25 and MiXCR, keeping productive beta chains. Duplicate CDR3 protein sequences are folded into a single record with the most common DNA and genes. The sample records 9,500 to 15,000 distinct CDR3 sequences, about 31% of which are singletons. Of the sample, roughly a tenth falls within the top ten clones. Instead of sorted cells or RNA, genomic DNA extracted from peripheral blood served as the source for amplifying TCR beta rearrangements. The material sequenced was blood. All receptors come from a human donor in good health. The donor label of this sample is uncertain.

The chain links TRBV30 to TRBJ1-5, with a tentative D call TRBD1 (5 bases). The CDR3 contains 14 residues. CDR1 and CDR2 (germline): GTSNPN, SVGIG (reference sequence). Trimming took 4 bases from V and 8 from J, leaving 18 bases between them. The CDR3 region has the DNA TGTGCCTGGACCCCCGGATCAGGGCCTAAGCCCCAGCATTTT. Encoded protein: CAWTPGSGPKPQHF.

A few counts support this clonotype. The rearrangement joins TRBV6-4 to TRBJ2-3; 8 bases are shared with TRBD2. Looked up from germline, CDR1 is MRHNA and CDR2 is SNTAGT. J lost 5 bases, V lost 0 bases, and 4 bases had no gene match. The CDR3 extends over 15 amino acids. This chain's CDR3 is CASSDSAGDEDTQYF. CDR3 DNA: TGTGCCAGCAGTGACTCAGCGGGGGATGAAGATACGCAGTATTTT.

V is TRBV19 and J is TRBJ1-5; D perhaps matches TRBD1 (6 bases). V was shortened by 8 bases and J by 5 bases, with 16 bases between the two germline ends. Germline-derived CDR1 and CDR2 are LNHDA and SQIVND (reference sequence). CDR3 length: 14 residues. The CDR3 spells CASSPRQDHQPQHF. The CDR3 DNA reads as TGTGCCAGTTCCCCTCGACAGGATCATCAGCCCCAGCATTTT.

The rearrangement uses TRBV12-3 or TRBV12-4 and TRBJ1-5; possible D gene TRBD1, 5 bases. With 5 bases removed from V and 2 bases from J, the gap between germline ends came to 10 bases. The CDR3 length is 14 residues. The CDR3 nucleotides are TGTGCCAGCAGTCCACCGGGACGCAATCAGCCCCAGCATTTT. Translation gives CASSPPGRNQPQHF.

This clonotype was detected a few times. This chain links TRBV18 with TRBJ2-7; D unclear. This CDR3 spans 14 amino acids. Per the germline V gene, CDR1 is KGHSH and CDR2 is LQKENI. V was shortened by 3 bases and J by 2 bases, with 11 bases between the two germline ends. CDR3: CASSPETDTYEQYF. In DNA, the CDR3 is TGTGCCAGCTCACCTGAGACGGATACCTACGAGCAGTACTTC.

V and J are TRBV15 and TRBJ1-4; 7 nucleotides match TRBD1. The CDR3 consists of 15 residues. CDR1 is LNHNV, CDR2 YYDKDF, per germline (reference sequence). V shed 2 bases, J shed 7 bases, and the junction held 7 bases outside the gene matches. DNA of the CDR3: TGTGCCACCAGCAGAACAACAGGGGACCTTGAAAAACTGTTTTTT. It yields the protein CATSRTTGDLEKLFF.

This clonotype has only a few counts. The V gene is TRBV6-1, the J gene TRBJ2-7, with TRBD2 identical over 7 bases. The V and J ends lost 1 base and 2 bases, in that order; junction bases with no gene match: 5. The CDR3 loop spans 15 amino acids. CDR1 is MNHNS, CDR2 SASEGT, per germline. CDR3 in DNA: TGTGCCAGCAGTGAAGGGGGAGGGGCGGCCTACGAGCAGTACTTC. Its protein is CASSEGGGAAYEQYF.

This clonotype is classed as medium-sized (0.01 to 0.1%). This rearrangement joins TRBV19 to TRBJ1-2; D is perhaps TRBD1 (5 bases). Trimming took 6 bases from V and 2 from J, leaving 10 bases between them. Germline loops: CDR1 LNHDA, CDR2 SQIVND (reference sequence). The CDR3 is 13 residues long. The CDR3 protein is CASSRGSNYGYTF. The CDR3 DNA follows: TGTGCCAGTAGCCGGGGCAGCAACTATGGCTACACCTTC.